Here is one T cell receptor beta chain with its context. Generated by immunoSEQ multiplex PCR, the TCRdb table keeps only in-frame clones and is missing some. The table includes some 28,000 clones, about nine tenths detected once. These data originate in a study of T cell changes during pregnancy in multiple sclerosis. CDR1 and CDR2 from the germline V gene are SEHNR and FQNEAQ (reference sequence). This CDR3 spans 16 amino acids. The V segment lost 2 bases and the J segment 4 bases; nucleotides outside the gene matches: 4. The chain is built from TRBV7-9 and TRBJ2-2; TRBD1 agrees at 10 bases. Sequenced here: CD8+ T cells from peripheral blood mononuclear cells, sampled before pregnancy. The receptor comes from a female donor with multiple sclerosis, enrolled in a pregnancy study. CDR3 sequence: CASSLRDRGLTGELFF. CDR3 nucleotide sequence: TGTGCCAGCAGCTTACGCGACAGGGGGCTCACCGGGGAGCTGTTTTTT.